The source of this TCR beta chain is a study of cytomegalovirus exposure and HLA in healthy donors. Study-level points and caveats: A cluster of highly shared sequence variants was likely a sequencing artifact.

This CDR3 is built from 18 residues. The trim removed 2 bases at V and 7 bases at J, leaving 18 bases unmatched. Germline V CDR1 and CDR2: KGHSH, LQKENI. Primers for the PCR totalled 60 Vbeta and 13 Jbeta. Original methodology: A later analysis tallied about 80 million unique TCR beta chains, approximately 10 million of them shared. Produced via immunoSEQ multiplex PCR; TCRdb's table is partial and in-frame only. V, J and clone size reflect that table, while D and trimming were determined from the DNA. The sample lists over 150,000 clones, about 72% occurring once. Worth noting for this clone: Its antigen is currently unknown.

The specimen was PBMCs. This chain links TRBV18 with TRBJ2-3; 7 bases are a match to TRBD2. This clonotype was obtained from a man in his sixties in good health and CMV-seronegative. CDR3 protein: CASSPSVSSGDAPYTQYF. CDR3 DNA sequence: TGTGCCAGCTCACCAAGCGTTTCCAGCGGGGACGCACCGTATACGCAGTATTTT.